This paragraph reports one TCR beta chain. The data derive from a study of blood T cell repertoires in COVID-19. Study-level information: PBMCs, B-cell-depleted T cells, or T cells were the source of the cDNA or gDNA that made up the material.

In the original analysis: Amplification of reference gene primers provided the estimated nucleated cell counts. The table came from immunoSEQ multiplex PCR; TCRdb's copy has only in-frame clones and leaves some out. The DNA was the basis for D and trimming; V, J and clone size are from that table. The sample lists 30,000 to 40,000 clones, about 78% occurring once. This CDR3 contains 16 residues. Germline CDR1 is SGHAT and CDR2 is FQNNGV. V was pared by 1 base and J by 9 bases, with 16 bases between. The clonotype originates from a woman aged 60-70 years with acute or convalescent COVID-19. What was sequenced was peripheral blood. This chain uses TRBV11-2 with TRBJ1-6; D not certain. CDR3 in DNA: TGTGCCAGCAGCTTAGGCACTTTCGGTCCGGGTTCACCCCTCCACTTT. Its translation: CASSLGTFGPGSPLHF. Complete variable domain (other parts from reference TRBV11-2 and TRBJ1-6): EAGVAQSPRYKIIEKRQSVAFWCNPISGHATLYWYQQILGQGPKLLIQFQNNGVVDDSQLPKDRFSAERLKGVDSTLKIQPAKLEDSAVYLCASSLGTFGPGSPLHFGNGTRLTVT.